This T cell receptor (beta chain) was documented in a study of blood T cell repertoires in COVID-19. Study as a whole: Sites in the United States, Italy and Spain provided acute and convalescent COVID-19 samples. Sources were T cells, B-cell-depleted T cells, or PBMCs; the material itself was cDNA or gDNA.

Authors' data handling: The assay estimated nucleated cells by amplifying reference gene primers. The repertoire was sequenced with immunoSEQ multiplex PCR; TCRdb's copy has only in-frame clones and lacks some. The D gene and trimming were derived from the DNA, and the V and J assignments and clone size from that table. The sample records some 66,000 clones, approximately 95% being singletons. Per the germline V gene, CDR1 is SGHNT and CDR2 is YYREEE (reference sequence). Trimming left V 0 bases short and J 1 base short, with 13 bases between. The CDR3 consists of 16 residues. The receptor was derived from a man aged 70 or older with active COVID-19. This chain connects TRBV5-4 to TRBJ2-5; D unresolved. The specimen sequenced was peripheral blood. The CDR3 DNA reads as TGTGCCAGCAGCTTGGCGAGTGGGCTGCCCCAAGAGACCCAGTACTTC. This codes for CASSLASGLPQETQYF.